This T cell receptor (beta chain) was retrieved from a study of T cell repertoires in cytomegalovirus infection. In the study overall: Indications of both CMV infection and matching HLA type were provided by public TCR beta signatures.

TCRdb re-analysed the reads in MiXCR, keeping a single row per CDR3 protein. The profile shows a few hundred thousand distinct CDR3 sequences, roughly 43% of them singletons. Concerning this clonotype itself: Its antigen is as yet unknown.

Study results and limitations: The ex vivo response was dominated by HLA-C-restricted CMV-specific TCR beta clonotypes.

Germline V gene lookup returns CDR1 DFQATT and CDR2 SNEGSKA (reference sequence). The CDR3 contains 15 residues. Trimming removed 3 bases from V and 0 bases from J, with 9 bases in between. The chain joins TRBV20-1 to TRBJ1-6; a weak D match, TRBD1 (6 bases). This receptor was obtained from a human donor in good health (CMV status not recorded). Some clones in this sample may be carry-over from other donors' samples. The sequencing here drew on cultured PBMCs, taken from culture after CMV antigen stimulation. The CDR3 loop is CSASDRSSYNSPLHF. The CDR3 DNA sequence: TGCAGTGCTAGTGACAGGAGCTCCTATAATTCACCCCTCCACTTT.